This TCR beta chain is drawn from a study of blood T cell repertoires in COVID-19. Across the whole study: PBMCs, B-cell-depleted T cells, or T cells provided the cDNA or gDNA that made up the material.

The CDR3 runs 15 residues. Trimming at V came to 5 bases and at J to 5 bases, leaving 8 bases not matched to a gene. From germline, CDR1 is MGHRA and CDR2 YSYEKL. Per the original methods: Quantification of nucleated cells was approximated via reference gene primer amplification. Here immunoSEQ multiplex PCR was the method, and the copy in TCRdb shows in-frame clones only, minus some. That table gives V, J and clone size, and the DNA gave D and trimming. The table records about 38,000 clones, 87% of them present only once. This TCR was sampled from a human donor in a cohort sampled during active COVID-19. Sequenced: peripheral blood. The chain uses TRBV4-1 and TRBJ1-5, with TRBD1 identical over 8 bases. DNA of the CDR3: TGCGCCAGCAGCACCGGGACAGGAGGACATCAGCCCCAGCATTTT. Protein sequence: CASSTGTGGHQPQHF.